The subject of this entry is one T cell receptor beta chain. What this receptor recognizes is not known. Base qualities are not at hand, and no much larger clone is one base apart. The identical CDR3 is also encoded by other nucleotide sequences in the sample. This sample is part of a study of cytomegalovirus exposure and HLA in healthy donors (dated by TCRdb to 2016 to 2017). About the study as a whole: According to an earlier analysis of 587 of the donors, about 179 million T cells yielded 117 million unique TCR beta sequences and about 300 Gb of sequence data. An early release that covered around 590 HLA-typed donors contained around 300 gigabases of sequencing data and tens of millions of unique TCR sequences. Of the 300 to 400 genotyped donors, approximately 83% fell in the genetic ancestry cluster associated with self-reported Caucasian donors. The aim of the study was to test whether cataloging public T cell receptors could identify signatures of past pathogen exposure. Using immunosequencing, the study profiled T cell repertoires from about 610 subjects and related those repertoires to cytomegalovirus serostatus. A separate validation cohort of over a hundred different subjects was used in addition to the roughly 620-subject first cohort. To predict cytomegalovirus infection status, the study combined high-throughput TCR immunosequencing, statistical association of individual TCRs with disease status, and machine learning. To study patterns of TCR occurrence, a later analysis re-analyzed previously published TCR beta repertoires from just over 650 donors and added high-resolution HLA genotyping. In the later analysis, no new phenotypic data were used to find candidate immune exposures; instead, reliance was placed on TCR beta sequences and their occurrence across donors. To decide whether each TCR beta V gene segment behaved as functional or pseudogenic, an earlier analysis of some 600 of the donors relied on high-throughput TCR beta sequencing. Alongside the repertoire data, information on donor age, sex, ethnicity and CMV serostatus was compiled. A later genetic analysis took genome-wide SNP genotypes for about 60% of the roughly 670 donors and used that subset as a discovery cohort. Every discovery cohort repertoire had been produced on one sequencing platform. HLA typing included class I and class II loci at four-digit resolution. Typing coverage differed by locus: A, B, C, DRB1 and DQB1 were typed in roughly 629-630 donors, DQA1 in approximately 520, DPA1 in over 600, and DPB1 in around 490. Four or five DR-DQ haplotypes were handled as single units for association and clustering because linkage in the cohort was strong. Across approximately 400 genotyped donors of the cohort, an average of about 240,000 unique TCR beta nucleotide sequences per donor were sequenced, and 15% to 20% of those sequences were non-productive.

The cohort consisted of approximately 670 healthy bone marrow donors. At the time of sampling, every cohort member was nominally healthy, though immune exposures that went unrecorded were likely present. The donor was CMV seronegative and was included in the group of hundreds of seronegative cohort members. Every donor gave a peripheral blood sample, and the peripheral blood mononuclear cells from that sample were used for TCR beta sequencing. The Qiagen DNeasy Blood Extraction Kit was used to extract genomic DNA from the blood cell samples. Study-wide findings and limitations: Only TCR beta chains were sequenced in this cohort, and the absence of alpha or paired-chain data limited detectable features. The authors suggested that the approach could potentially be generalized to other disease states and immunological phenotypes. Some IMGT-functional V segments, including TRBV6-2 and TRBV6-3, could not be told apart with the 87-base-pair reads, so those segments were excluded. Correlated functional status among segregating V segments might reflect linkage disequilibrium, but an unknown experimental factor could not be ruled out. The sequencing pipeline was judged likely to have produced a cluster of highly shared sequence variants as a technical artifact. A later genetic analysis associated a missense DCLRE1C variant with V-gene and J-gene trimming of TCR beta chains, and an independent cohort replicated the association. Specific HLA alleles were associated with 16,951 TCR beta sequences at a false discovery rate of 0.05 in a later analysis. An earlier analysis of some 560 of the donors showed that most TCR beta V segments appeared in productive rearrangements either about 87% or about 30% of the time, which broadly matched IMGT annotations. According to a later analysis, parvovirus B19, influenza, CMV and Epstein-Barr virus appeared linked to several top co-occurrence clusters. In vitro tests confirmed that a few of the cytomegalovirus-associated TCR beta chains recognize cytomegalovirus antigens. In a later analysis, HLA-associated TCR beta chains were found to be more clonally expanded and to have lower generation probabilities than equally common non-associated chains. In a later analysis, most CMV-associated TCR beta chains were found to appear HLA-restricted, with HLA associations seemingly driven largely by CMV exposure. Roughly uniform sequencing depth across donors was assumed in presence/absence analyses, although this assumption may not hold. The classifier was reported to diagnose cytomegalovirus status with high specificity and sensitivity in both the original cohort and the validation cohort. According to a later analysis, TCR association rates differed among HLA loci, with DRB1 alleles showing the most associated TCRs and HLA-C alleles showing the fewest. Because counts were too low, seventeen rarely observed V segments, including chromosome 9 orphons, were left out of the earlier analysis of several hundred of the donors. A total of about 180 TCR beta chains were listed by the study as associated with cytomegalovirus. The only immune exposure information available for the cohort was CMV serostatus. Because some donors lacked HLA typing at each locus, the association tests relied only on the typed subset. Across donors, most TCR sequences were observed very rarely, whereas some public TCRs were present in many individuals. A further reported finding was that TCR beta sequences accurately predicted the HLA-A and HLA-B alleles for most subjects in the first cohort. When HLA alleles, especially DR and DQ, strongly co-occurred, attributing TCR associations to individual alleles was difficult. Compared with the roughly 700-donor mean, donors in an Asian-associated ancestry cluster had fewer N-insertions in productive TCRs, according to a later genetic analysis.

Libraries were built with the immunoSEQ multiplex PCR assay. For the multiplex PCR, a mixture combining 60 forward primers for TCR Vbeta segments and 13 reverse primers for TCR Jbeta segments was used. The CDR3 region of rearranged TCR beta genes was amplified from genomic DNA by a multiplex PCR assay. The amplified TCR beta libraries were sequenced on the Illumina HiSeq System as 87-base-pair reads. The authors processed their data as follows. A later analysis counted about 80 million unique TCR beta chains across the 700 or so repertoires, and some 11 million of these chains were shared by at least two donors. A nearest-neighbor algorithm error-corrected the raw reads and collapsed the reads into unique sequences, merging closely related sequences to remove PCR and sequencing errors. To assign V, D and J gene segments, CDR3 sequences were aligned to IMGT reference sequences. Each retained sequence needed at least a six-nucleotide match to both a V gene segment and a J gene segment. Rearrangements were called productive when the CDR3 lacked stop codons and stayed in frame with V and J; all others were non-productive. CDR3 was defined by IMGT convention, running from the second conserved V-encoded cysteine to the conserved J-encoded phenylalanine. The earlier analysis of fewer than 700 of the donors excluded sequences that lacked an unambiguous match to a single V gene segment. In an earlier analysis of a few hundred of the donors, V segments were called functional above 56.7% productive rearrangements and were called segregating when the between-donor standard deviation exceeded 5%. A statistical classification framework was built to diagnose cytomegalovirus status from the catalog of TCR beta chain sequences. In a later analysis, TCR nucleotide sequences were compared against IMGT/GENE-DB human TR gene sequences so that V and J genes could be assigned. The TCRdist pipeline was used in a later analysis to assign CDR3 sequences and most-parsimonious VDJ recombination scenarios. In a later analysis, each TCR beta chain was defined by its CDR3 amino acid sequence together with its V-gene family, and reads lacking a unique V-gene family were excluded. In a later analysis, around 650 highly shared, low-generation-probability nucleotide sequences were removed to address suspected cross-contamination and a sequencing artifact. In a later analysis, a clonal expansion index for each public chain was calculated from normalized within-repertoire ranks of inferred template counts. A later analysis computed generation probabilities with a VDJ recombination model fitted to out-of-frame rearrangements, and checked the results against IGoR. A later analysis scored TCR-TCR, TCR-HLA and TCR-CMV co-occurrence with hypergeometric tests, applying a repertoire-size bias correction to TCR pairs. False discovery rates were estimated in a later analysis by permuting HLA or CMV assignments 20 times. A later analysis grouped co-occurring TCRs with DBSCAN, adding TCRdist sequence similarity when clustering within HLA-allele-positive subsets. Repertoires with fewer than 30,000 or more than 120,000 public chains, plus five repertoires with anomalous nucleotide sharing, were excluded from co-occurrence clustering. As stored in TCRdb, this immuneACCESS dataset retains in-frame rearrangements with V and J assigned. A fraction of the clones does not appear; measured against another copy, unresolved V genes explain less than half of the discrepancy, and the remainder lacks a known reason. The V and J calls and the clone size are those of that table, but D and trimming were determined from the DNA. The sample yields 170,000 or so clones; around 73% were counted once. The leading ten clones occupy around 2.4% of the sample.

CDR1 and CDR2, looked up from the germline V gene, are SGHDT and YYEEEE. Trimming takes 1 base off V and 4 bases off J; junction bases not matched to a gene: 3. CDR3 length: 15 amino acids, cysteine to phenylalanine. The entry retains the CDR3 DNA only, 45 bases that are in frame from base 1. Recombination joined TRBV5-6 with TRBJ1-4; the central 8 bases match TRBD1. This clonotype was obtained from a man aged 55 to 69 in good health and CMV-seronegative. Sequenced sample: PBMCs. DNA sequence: TGTGCCAGCAGCTTGAAAGGACAGGGTAATGAAAAACTGTTTTTT. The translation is CASSLKGQGNEKLFF.